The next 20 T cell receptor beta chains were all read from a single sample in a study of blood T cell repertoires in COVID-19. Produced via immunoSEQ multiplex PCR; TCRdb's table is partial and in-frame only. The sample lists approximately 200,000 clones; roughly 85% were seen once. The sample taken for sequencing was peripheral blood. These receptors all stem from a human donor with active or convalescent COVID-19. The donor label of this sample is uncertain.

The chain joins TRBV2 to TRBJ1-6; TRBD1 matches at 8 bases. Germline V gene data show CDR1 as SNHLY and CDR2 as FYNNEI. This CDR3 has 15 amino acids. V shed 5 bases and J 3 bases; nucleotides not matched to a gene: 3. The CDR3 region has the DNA TGTGCCAGCAGTATGGGACAGGTCTATAATTCACCCCTCCACTTT. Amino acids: CASSMGQVYNSPLHF.

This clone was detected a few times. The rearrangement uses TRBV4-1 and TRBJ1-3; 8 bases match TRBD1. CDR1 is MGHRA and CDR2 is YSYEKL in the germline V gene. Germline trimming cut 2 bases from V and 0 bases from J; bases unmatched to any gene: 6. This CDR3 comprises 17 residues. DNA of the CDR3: TGCGCCAGCAGCCAATGGATGGACAGGGACTCTGGAAACACCATATATTTT. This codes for CASSQWMDRDSGNTIYF.

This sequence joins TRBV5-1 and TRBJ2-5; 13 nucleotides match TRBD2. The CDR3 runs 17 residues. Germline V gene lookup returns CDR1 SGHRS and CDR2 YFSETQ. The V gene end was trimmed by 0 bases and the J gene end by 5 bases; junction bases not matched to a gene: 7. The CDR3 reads CASSLASGTSGVETQYF. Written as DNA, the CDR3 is TGCGCCAGCAGCTTGGCCTCCGGGACTAGCGGGGTTGAGACCCAGTACTTC.

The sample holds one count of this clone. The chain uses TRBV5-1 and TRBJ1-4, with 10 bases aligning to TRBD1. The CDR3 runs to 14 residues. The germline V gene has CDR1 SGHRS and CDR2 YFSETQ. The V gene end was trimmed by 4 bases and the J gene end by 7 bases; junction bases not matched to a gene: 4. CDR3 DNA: TGCGCCAGCAGCATCGGGACAGGGGTTGAAAAACTGTTTTTT. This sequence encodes CASSIGTGVEKLFF. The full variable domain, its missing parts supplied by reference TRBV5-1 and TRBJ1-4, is KAGVTQTPRYLIKTRGQQVTLSCSPISGHRSVSWYQQTPGQGLQFLFEYFSETQRNKGNFPGRFSGRQFSNSRSEMNVSTLELGDSALYLCASSIGTGVEKLFFGSGTQLSVL.

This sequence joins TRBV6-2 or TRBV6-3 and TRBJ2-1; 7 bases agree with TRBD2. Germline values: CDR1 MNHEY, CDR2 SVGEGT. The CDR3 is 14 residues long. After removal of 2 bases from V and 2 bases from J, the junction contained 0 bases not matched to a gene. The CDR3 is CASSYGGAYNEQFF. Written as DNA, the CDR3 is TGTGCCAGCAGTTACGGGGGGGCCTACAATGAGCAGTTCTTC.

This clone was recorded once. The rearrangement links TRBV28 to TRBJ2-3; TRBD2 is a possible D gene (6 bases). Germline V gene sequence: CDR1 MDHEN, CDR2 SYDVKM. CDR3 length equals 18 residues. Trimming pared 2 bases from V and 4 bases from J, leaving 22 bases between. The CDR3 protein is CASSLRSGGIVKSDTQYF. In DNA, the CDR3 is TGTGCCAGCAGTTTAAGGAGTGGCGGGATCGTTAAATCAGATACGCAGTATTTT.

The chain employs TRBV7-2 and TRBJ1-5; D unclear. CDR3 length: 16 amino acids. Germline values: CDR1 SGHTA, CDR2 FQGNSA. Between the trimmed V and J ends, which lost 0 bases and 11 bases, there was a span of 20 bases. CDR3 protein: CASSLASTVAGEAQHF. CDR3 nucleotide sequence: TGTGCCAGCAGCTTAGCAAGTACTGTAGCCGGTGAGGCCCAGCATTTT.

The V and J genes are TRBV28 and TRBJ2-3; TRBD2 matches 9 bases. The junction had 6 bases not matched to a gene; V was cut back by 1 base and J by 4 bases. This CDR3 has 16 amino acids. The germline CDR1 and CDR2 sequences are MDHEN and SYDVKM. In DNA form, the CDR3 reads TGTGCCAGCAGTTTATCGCCTAGCGGGGTAGCAGATACGCAGTATTTT. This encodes CASSLSPSGVADTQYF.

The CDR3 sequence is CASSYSKGTYNEQFF. CDR3 coding DNA: TGTGCCAGCAGTTACTCGAAGGGGACTTACAATGAGCAGTTCTTC. The chain links TRBV6-5 to TRBJ2-1, with a possible D match to TRBD2 (6 bases). V lost 0 bases, J lost 4 bases, and 10 bases lay in between. CDR3 size: 15 residues. The germline gives CDR1 MNHEY, CDR2 SVGAGI.

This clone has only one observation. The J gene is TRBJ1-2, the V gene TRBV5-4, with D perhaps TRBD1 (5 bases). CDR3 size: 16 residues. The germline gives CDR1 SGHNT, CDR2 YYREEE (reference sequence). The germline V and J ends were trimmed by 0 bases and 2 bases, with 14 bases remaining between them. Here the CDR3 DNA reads TGTGCCAGCAGCTTGGCCGTCAATGCAGGGAACTATGGCTACACCTTC. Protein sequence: CASSLAVNAGNYGYTF.

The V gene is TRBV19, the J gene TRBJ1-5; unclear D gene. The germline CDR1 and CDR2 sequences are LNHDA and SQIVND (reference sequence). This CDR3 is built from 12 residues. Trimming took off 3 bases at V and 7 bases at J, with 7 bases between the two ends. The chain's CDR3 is CASSIGGQPQHF. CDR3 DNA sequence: TGTGCCAGTAGTATCGGAGGACAGCCCCAGCATTTT.

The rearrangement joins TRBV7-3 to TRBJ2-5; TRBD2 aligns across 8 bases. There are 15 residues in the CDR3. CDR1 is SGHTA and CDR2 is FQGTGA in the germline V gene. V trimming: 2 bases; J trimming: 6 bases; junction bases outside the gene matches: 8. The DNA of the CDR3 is TGTGCCAGCAGCTTAGACGGGGGGGCCGGGAAGACCCAGTACTTC. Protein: CASSLDGGAGKTQYF.

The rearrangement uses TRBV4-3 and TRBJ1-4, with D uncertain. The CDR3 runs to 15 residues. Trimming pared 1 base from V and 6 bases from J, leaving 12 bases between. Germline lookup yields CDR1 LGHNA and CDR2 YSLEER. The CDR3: CASSQGGREDEKLFF. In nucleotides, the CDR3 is TGCGCCAGCAGCCAAGGGGGTCGGGAAGATGAAAAACTGTTTTTT.

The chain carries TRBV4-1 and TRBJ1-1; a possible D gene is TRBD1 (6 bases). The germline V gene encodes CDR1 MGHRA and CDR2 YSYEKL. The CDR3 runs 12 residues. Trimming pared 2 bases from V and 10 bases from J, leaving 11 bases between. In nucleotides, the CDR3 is TGCGCCAGCAGCCAACCCAGGGGACGAGCTTTCTTT. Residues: CASSQPRGRAFF.

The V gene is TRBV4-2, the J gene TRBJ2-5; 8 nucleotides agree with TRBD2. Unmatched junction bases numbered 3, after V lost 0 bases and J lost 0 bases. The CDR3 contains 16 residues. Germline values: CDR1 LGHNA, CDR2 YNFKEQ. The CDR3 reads CASSQEQRGNQETQYF. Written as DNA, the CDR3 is TGTGCCAGCAGCCAAGAGCAGCGGGGGAACCAAGAGACCCAGTACTTC.

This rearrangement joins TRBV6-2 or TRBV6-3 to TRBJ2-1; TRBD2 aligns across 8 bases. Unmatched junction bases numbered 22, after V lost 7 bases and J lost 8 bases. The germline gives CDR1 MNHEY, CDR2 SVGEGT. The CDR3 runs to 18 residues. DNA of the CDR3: TGTGCCAGCAACCCTTTTGGAAGCGGGGGACGTCTGGGGTATGAGCAGTTCTTC. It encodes CASNPFGSGGRLGYEQFF.

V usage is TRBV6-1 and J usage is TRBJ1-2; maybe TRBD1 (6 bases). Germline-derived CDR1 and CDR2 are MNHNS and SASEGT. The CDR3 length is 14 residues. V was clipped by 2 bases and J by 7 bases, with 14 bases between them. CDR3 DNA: TGTGCCAGCAGTGAATTTTCACAGGGTGGTGGCTACACCTTC. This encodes CASSEFSQGGGYTF.

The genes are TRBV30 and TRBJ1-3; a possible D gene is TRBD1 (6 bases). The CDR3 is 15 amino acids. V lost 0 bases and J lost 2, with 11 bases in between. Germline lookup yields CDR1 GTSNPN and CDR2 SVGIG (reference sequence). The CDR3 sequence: CAWSVGGSTGNTIYF. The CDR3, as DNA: TGTGCCTGGAGTGTTGGGGGCTCCACTGGAAACACCATATATTTT.

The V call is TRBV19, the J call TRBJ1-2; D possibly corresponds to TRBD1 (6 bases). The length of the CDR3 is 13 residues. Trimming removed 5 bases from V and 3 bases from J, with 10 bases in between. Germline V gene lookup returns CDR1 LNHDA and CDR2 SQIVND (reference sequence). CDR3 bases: TGTGCCAGTAGTGCCCGGACAGACTATGGCTACACCTTC. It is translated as CASSARTDYGYTF. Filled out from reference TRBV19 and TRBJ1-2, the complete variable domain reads DGGITQSPKYLFRKEGQNVTLSCEQNLNHDAMYWYRQDPGQGLRLIYYSQIVNDFQKGDIAEGYSVSREKKESFPLTVTSAQKNPTAFYLCASSARTDYGYTFGSGTRLTVV.

The CDR3 bases are TGTGCCAGCAGCACTCAAATGAACACTGAAGCTTTCTTT. Translated: CASSTQMNTEAFF. The V and J genes are TRBV7-9 and TRBJ1-1; no clear D gene. Germline V gives CDR1 SEHNR, CDR2 FQNEAQ (reference sequence). This CDR3 is 13 amino acids long. V shed 5 bases and J shed 0 bases, with 7 bases lying between them.